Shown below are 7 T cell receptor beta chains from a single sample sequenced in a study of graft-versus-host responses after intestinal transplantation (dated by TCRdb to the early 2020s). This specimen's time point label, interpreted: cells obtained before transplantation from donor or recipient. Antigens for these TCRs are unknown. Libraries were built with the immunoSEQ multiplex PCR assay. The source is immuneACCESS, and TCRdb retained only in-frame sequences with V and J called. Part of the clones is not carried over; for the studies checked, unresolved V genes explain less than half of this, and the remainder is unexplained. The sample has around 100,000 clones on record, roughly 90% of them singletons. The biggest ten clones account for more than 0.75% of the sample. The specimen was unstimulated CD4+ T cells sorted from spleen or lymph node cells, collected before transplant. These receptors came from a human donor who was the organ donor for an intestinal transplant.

The CDR3 is CAIMKGMDTEAFF. The CDR3 DNA reads TGTGCCATCATGAAGGGGATGGATACTGAAGCTTTCTTT. The chain carries TRBV10-3 and TRBJ1-1, with TRBD1 as a possible D gene (5 bases). Germline V gene sequence: CDR1 ENHRY, CDR2 SYGVKD. The germline V and J ends were trimmed by 7 bases and 5 bases, with 14 bases remaining between them. The CDR3 consists of 13 residues.

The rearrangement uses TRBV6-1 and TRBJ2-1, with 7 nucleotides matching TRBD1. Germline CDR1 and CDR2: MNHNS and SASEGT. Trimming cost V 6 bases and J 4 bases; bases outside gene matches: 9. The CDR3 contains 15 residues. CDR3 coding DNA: TGTGCCAGCAGGACCGGGACAGACTTTTACAATGAGCAGTTCTTC. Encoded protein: CASRTGTDFYNEQFF.

This CDR3 is CASSPVGLGADTQYF. The CDR3, as DNA: TGTGCCAGCTCACCTGTCGGTCTTGGCGCAGATACGCAGTATTTT. V and J are TRBV18 and TRBJ2-3; D ambiguous. This CDR3 is 15 amino acids long. V was shortened by 3 bases and J by 4 bases, with 14 bases between the two germline ends. Germline V gives CDR1 KGHSH, CDR2 LQKENI.

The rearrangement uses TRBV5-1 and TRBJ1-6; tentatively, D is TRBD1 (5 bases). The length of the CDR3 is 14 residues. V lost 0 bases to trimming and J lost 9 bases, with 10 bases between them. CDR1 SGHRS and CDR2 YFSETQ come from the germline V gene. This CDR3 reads CASSLAFGGSPLHF. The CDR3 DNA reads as TGCGCCAGCAGCTTGGCATTCGGGGGTTCACCCCTCCACTTT.

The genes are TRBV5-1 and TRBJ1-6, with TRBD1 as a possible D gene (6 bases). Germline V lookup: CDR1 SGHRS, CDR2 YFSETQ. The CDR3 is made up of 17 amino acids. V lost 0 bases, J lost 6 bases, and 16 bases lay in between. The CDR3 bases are TGCGCCAGCAGCTTGGGAGGGGACACCCAATTTAATTCACCCCTCCACTTT. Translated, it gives CASSLGGDTQFNSPLHF.

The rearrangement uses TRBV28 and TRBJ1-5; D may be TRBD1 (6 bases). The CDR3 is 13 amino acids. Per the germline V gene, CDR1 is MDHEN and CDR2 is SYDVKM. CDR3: CVVPGGQGQPQHF. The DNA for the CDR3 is TGTGTCGTACCGGGGGGCCAGGGTCAGCCCCAGCATTTT.

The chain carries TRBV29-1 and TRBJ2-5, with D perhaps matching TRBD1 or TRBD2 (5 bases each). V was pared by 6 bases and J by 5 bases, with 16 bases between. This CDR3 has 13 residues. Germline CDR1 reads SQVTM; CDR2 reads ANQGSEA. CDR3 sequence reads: CSVSRDPRETQYF. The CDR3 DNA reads TGCAGCGTCTCCCGGGACCCTAGGGAGACCCAGTACTTC.